Listed here is a single T cell receptor beta chain. What antigen it recognizes has not been identified. A much larger clonotype is one base distant, so this may be a read error. RNA was isolated from bulk, unsorted tissue, and RNA quality was assessed with a NanoDrop ND-1000 and an Agilent 2100. Donors were newly diagnosed lung cancer patients admitted for thoracic surgery in China between August and November 2014, without prior chemotherapy. The study excluded patients who had received radiotherapy or chemotherapy before or who had another cancer at the same time. Pieces of surgical tissue measuring roughly 1-2.2 cm3 were kept in RNAlater solution and stored at -80 degrees C until use. Its CDR3 holds 14 amino acids, cysteine through phenylalanine. The sequence is cut down to CDR3 DNA, 42 bases in frame from base 1. CDR1 and CDR2, looked up from the germline V gene (reference sequence), are DFQATT and SNEGSKA.

This sample was taken from a study of tumor and adjacent non-tumor tissue in lung cancer (dated 2018 in TCRdb). In terms of the full investigation: The cohort included about eleven adenocarcinoma, a couple of squamous cell carcinoma and 1 small cell lung cancer patients. Ages among the 15 or so patients ranged from roughly 30 to 85 years, there were roughly 10 men and 5 women, and disease was at TNM stage I to III. Sequencing produced some 130,000,000 productive TCRbeta reads in total, an average of about 4 million reads per sample. Using bulk TCRbeta repertoires from around 15 lung cancer patients, the study set lung tumor tissue side by side with matched distant non-tumor lung tissue. For each patient, one tumor sample and one normal lung sample were taken, giving 25 to 30 paired specimens that underwent TCRbeta CDR3 sequencing.

Study-wide findings and limitations: TCR diversity was significantly higher in younger patients, and greater tumor TCR diversity was associated with shorter overall survival and shorter disease-free survival. Peripheral blood was not sequenced, so blood TCRbeta repertoires in these lung cancer patients were not examined. Tumor tissue showed significantly greater TCR diversity (inverse Simpson) than normal lung tissue (about 400 vs 180, P = 0.0075, Mann-Whitney U test). Neither the sequencing platform nor unique molecular identifiers are mentioned in the methods. The top 100 clones accounted for a significantly larger cumulative portion of the repertoire in normal lung than in tumor tissue. With only about 16 patients in the cohort, the authors noted that larger samples and more detailed clinical data are needed.

The library was generated by multiplex PCR. Sequenced using an Illumina HiSeq 2500. TCRbeta libraries were constructed through three rounds of nested PCR with primers (Table S4) according to protocols adapted from ARM-PCR. Before sequencing, PCR products in the 200-500 bp range were cut out of the gel and cleaned up using the QIAquick gel extraction kit. The original pipeline was this. Reads were cleaned using Trimmomatic, were merged into complete CDR3 sequences using FLASH, and were assigned to V(D)J germline segments using MiTCR. VDJtools was used to compute clonal diversity as the inverse Simpson's index. A read counted as productive if the sequence was in-frame and lacked a premature stop codon. Using fastp at Q25 and MiXCR, TCRdb reprocessed the public reads and kept productive beta chains. Merged by CDR3 protein, the rows form single entries marked with the most common genes and DNA. The V and J calls follow TCRdb's processing rather than the paper's. The sample profile shows around 66,000 distinct CDR3 sequences; around three quarters of them were found once. The ten largest clones add up to approximately 30% of the sample.

The sequenced sample was lung tumor tissue. The receptor comes from a man in his fifties or sixties with non-small cell lung cancer. The sequence links TRBV20-1 to TRBJ2-5, and TRBD1 aligns with 7 junction nucleotides. The DNA sequence is TGCAGTACTAGATTCAGGACAGGACAAGGGACCCAGTACTTC. It specifies CSTRFRTGQGTQYF.